The subject of this entry is one T cell receptor beta chain. The antigen remains undetermined. This entry is derived from a study of monozygotic twins with inflammatory bowel disease. Overall study results and limits: With inverse Simpson as the measure, TCRbeta diversity was lower in IBD patients than in healthy co-twins.

Following a re-call of the 5' RACE reads, TCRdb has one entry per CDR3 protein and lacks DNA. This table lists fewer than 350,000 distinct CDR3 sequences. The sample taken for sequencing was blood. The TCR sequence derives from a human donor with ulcerative colitis or Crohn's disease, or a healthy co-twin of an affected twin (not recorded which).

CDR3 region: CASSFVGSRENIQYF. This sequence joins TRBV28 and TRBJ2-4. CDR3 length equals 15 residues. CDR1 and CDR2 (germline): MDHEN, SYDVKM.